This TCR beta chain comes out of a study of control samples from healthy donors and cancer patients (dated by TCRdb to the early 2020s). Comment on this clone: Its antigen is currently not known. No much larger clone is present one base from it, and per-base qualities are unavailable.

The method behind the library was the immunoSEQ multiplex PCR assay. TCRdb stores this immuneACCESS table with in-frame sequences only. Part of the clones is absent; in the studies checked, under half of the shortfall reflects unresolved V genes, and no reason is known for the rest. This sample is represented by around 140,000 clones; roughly nine tenths of them were singletons. The ten top clones hold 6% to 9% of the sample. The sequence was obtained from a man between 18 and 35 years old in good health. The sequenced material came from blood.

The encoded CDR3 is CASSPSGGVSGANEQFF. The DNA sequence follows: TGTGCCAGCAGCCCCAGCGGAGGAGTTAGCGGGGCAAATGAGCAGTTCTTC. This chain joins TRBV7-3 to TRBJ2-1, with 8 bases in between that match TRBD2. Taken from cysteine to phenylalanine, the CDR3 has 17 residues. Solely the CDR3 DNA is kept, with 51 bases framed from the first base. CDR1 and CDR2 (SGHTA, FQGTGA) derive from the germline V gene. Here V drops 5 bases and J drops 7 bases, and the junction holds 16 bases not matched to any gene.